What follows are 22 T cell receptor beta chains derived from one specimen sequenced in a study of OX40 agonist ivuxolimab in advanced cancers. Sequencing was performed with immunoSEQ multiplex PCR; in TCRdb, only in-frame clones are kept and a portion is missing. The sample includes some 90,000 clones, about 87% of them seen just once. The sample was CD4+ or CD8+ T cells sorted from blood, taken in a trial of the OX40 agonist ivuxolimab. The receptors derive from an adult with an advanced solid tumor such as melanoma, head and neck, liver or kidney cancer.

V usage is TRBV6-4 and J usage is TRBJ2-1, with 13 nucleotides matching TRBD2. CDR1 is MRHNA, CDR2 SNTAGT, per germline. The length of the CDR3 is 14 residues. V gave up 6 bases and J gave up 7 bases; unmatched junction bases: 3. The CDR3 sequence is CASRGLAGENEQFF. The DNA for the CDR3 is TGTGCCAGCAGAGGACTAGCGGGAGAGAATGAGCAGTTCTTC.

In its sample, this clone was seen a few times. The chain is built from TRBV28 and TRBJ2-7, with TRBD1 identical over 9 bases. The ends lost 0 bases at V and 0 bases at J; junction bases unmatched: 3. This CDR3 has 16 amino acids. CDR1 and CDR2 (germline): MDHEN, SYDVKM. CDR3 sequence (DNA): TGTGCCAGCAGTTTATGGGTGACAGGGGGCTCCTACGAGCAGTACTTC. Encoded protein: CASSLWVTGGSYEQYF.

The V call is TRBV20-1, the J call TRBJ1-2, with D perhaps matching TRBD1 (6 bases). Per germline, CDR1 DFQATT and CDR2 SNEGSKA (reference sequence). CDR3 length equals 11 residues. V was pared by 7 bases and J by 8 bases, with 14 bases between. DNA of the CDR3: TGCAGTGGAACAGGGTCTGCCGGCTACACCTTC. It yields the protein CSGTGSAGYTF.

This clone has just one count. Here the CDR3 reads CAAEGLVITDTQYF. The CDR3 region has the DNA TGTGCCGCGGAAGGACTAGTGATCACAGATACGCAGTATTTT. The rearrangement joins TRBV30 to TRBJ2-3; 7 bases fit TRBD2. Germline V gene data show CDR1 as GTSNPN and CDR2 as SVGIG (reference sequence). The junction had 10 bases not matched to a gene; V was cut back by 8 bases and J by 2 bases. CDR3 length: 14 amino acids.

The chain couples TRBV5-4 to TRBJ2-5; no reliable D call. The CDR3 has 17 amino acids. V dropped 0 bases and J dropped 1 base, with 16 bases sitting between them. The V gene's germline CDR1 is SGHNT and CDR2 YYREEE (reference sequence). The CDR3 DNA reads TGTGCCAGCAGCTTGGGGGAACGTCCGCTTTTCCAAGAGACCCAGTACTTC. Its translation: CASSLGERPLFQETQYF.

The genes are TRBV15 and TRBJ2-4; 7 bases agree with TRBD1. The CDR3 consists of 13 residues. CDR1 is LNHNV and CDR2 is YYDKDF in the germline V gene (reference sequence). V gave up 9 bases and J gave up 7 bases; unmatched junction bases: 9. The CDR3 is CATLTGAGNIQYF. CDR3 in DNA: TGTGCCACTTTAACAGGGGCGGGTAACATTCAGTACTTC.

Note on this clone: Other DNA sequences in this sample translate to the same CDR3. In DNA, the CDR3 is TGCGCCAGCAGTGAGAGAGGGCGCACAGATACGCAGTATTTT. It is translated as CASSERGRTDTQYF. The chain has TRBV10-2 and TRBJ2-3; weak D call: TRBD2 (5 bases). V lost 2 bases and J lost 1, with 7 bases in between. Germline CDR1 is WSHSY and CDR2 is SAAADI. The CDR3 consists of 14 residues.

J is TRBJ1-4 and V is TRBV10-3; 11 bases match TRBD1. CDR1 and CDR2 (germline): ENHRY, SYGVKD. V shed 5 bases, J shed 8 bases, and the junction held 4 bases outside the gene matches. The CDR3 sequence is 14 residues long. CDR3 in DNA: TGTGCCATCAGTTCCCGGGACAGGGGGGAAAAACTGTTTTTT. Protein: CAISSRDRGEKLFF.

There are a few counts of this clone. The gene calls are TRBV10-2 and TRBJ2-5, with no clear D. The germline V gene has CDR1 WSHSY and CDR2 SAAADI. V lost 3 bases to trimming and J lost 7 bases, with 9 bases between them. This CDR3 has 12 amino acids. The CDR3 DNA reads TGCGCCAGCAGTGAAGGATTGGCGACCCAGTACTTC. Protein sequence: CASSEGLATQYF.

The chain uses TRBV10-3 and TRBJ2-1; D is unclear. The CDR3 runs 10 residues. Trimming shortened V by 8 bases and J by 3 bases, and 2 bases separated the two germline ends. CDR1 and CDR2 (germline): ENHRY, SYGVKD. The CDR3 loop reads CAIGYNEQFF. The CDR3 region has the DNA TGTGCCATCGGCTACAATGAGCAGTTCTTC.

There are a few counts of this clone. The rearrangement joins TRBV19 to TRBJ1-5; D may be TRBD1 (6 bases). Deletions cut 4 bases from V and 3 bases from J, with 13 bases between. This CDR3 has 15 amino acids. The germline V gene has CDR1 LNHDA and CDR2 SQIVND (reference sequence). CDR3 DNA sequence: TGTGCCAGTAGTACACTGGGACAACCCAATCAGCCCCAGCATTTT. It yields the protein CASSTLGQPNQPQHF. Complete variable domain (other parts from reference TRBV19 and TRBJ1-5): DGGITQSPKYLFRKEGQNVTLSCEQNLNHDAMYWYRQDPGQGLRLIYYSQIVNDFQKGDIAEGYSVSREKKESFPLTVTSAQKNPTAFYLCASSTLGQPNQPQHFGDGTRLSIL.

V gene TRBV5-1 combines with J gene TRBJ1-4; D perhaps matches TRBD1 (6 bases). The V and J ends lost 4 bases and 0 bases respectively, with 13 bases between them. The CDR3 spans 16 residues. Germline CDR1 is SGHRS and CDR2 is YFSETQ. In nucleotides, the CDR3 is TGCGCCAGCAGCCCGGGAGGACAGACAACTAATGAAAAACTGTTTTTT. This gives the protein CASSPGGQTTNEKLFF. Drawing the rest from reference TRBV5-1 and TRBJ1-4, the complete variable domain is KAGVTQTPRYLIKTRGQQVTLSCSPISGHRSVSWYQQTPGQGLQFLFEYFSETQRNKGNFPGRFSGRQFSNSRSEMNVSTLELGDSALYLCASSPGGQTTNEKLFFGSGTQLSVL.

V and J are TRBV15 and TRBJ2-3; no clear D. The CDR3 length is 15 residues. Trimming pared 0 bases from V and 1 base from J, leaving 8 bases between. Germline CDR1 is LNHNV and CDR2 is YYDKDF (reference sequence). The CDR3 nucleotides read TGTGCCACCAGCAGAGATAATTCCGGCACAGATACGCAGTATTTT. This codes for CATSRDNSGTDTQYF.

V usage is TRBV2 and J usage is TRBJ1-1, with a tentative D call TRBD1 (5 bases). Looked up from germline, CDR1 is SNHLY and CDR2 is FYNNEI. The CDR3 has 14 residues. Trimming took off 7 bases at V and 4 bases at J, with 16 bases between the two ends. The DNA of the CDR3 is TGTGCCAGCATGGGTGGGGGGGTAGGCACTGAAGCTTTCTTT. This translates into CASMGGGVGTEAFF.

The chain links TRBV28 to TRBJ2-2; 7 nucleotides line up with TRBD1. This CDR3 is built from 14 residues. Germline assignment: CDR1 MDHEN and CDR2 SYDVKM. The V and J ends lost 9 bases and 2 bases, in that order; junction bases with no gene match: 6. The CDR3 spells CASYGTANTGELFF. Here the CDR3 DNA reads TGTGCCAGTTACGGGACAGCCAACACCGGGGAGCTGTTTTTT.

This chain connects TRBV28 to TRBJ2-1; weak D call: TRBD2 (5 bases). Trimming shortened V by 7 bases and J by 7 bases, and 17 bases separated the two germline ends. The CDR3 loop spans 14 amino acids. Germline-derived CDR1 and CDR2 are MDHEN and SYDVKM. CDR3 region: CASTLTRGMNEQFF. The CDR3 coding sequence is TGTGCCAGCACCCTGACCCGGGGTATGAATGAGCAGTTCTTC.

The V gene is TRBV29-1, the J gene TRBJ2-3; 7 bases agree with TRBD1. Trimming removed 6 bases from V and 0 bases from J; junction bases left unmatched: 9. The CDR3 sequence is 15 residues long. Germline-derived CDR1 and CDR2 are SQVTM and ANQGSEA. The CDR3, as DNA: TGCAGCGTGTCCGCAGGGGGAACTAGCACAGATACGCAGTATTTT. It yields the protein CSVSAGGTSTDTQYF.

The chain has TRBV9 and TRBJ2-5, with TRBD2 identical over 14 bases. This CDR3 spans 16 amino acids. Germline assignment: CDR1 SGDLS and CDR2 YYNGEE. J lost 5 bases, V lost 3 bases, and 6 bases had no gene match. This CDR3 is CASSGTGLAGVETQYF. For the CDR3, the DNA is TGTGCCAGCAGCGGGACGGGACTAGCGGGAGTTGAGACCCAGTACTTC.

J is TRBJ2-7 and V is TRBV6-5, with D perhaps TRBD2 (5 bases). Trimming removed 5 bases from V and 9 bases from J, with 11 bases in between. Germline V gene sequence: CDR1 MNHEY, CDR2 SVGAGI. The CDR3 runs to 11 residues. CDR3 residues: CASSEGDAQYF. DNA for the CDR3: TGTGCCAGCAGTGAGGGAGATGCGCAGTACTTC.

The rearrangement uses TRBV2 and TRBJ2-1, with 13 bases that match TRBD2. Germline CDR1 SNHLY, CDR2 FYNNEI. The V and J ends lost 6 bases and 8 bases, in that order; junction bases with no gene match: 7. The CDR3 covers 15 residues. CDR3 in amino acids: CASRRLAGGRDEQFF. The CDR3 nucleotides read TGTGCCAGCAGGCGACTAGCGGGAGGACGGGATGAGCAGTTCTTC.

This chain connects TRBV11-2 to TRBJ1-1, with 8 bases aligning to TRBD1. With 3 bases clipped from V and 8 bases from J, the junction kept 2 bases outside the gene matches. The CDR3 length is 12 residues. CDR1 and CDR2 (germline): SGHAT, FQNNGV. CDR3 loop: CASSFDRGEAFF. For the CDR3, the DNA is TGTGCCAGCAGCTTTGACAGGGGCGAAGCTTTCTTT.

J is TRBJ2-3 and V is TRBV6-6; TRBD1 agrees at 9 bases. The CDR3 totals 14 residues. The V segment lost 6 bases and the J segment 1 base; nucleotides outside the gene matches: 2. Germline assignment: CDR1 MNHNY and CDR2 SVGAGI (reference sequence). The CDR3 spells CASRRDRGTDTQYF. CDR3 in DNA: TGTGCCAGCAGGCGGGACAGGGGCACAGATACGCAGTATTTT.